One and the same sample provided the 27 T cell receptor beta chains below, sequenced in a study of tissue T cells after allogeneic stem cell transplantation. Some clones are missing from TCRdb's copy, which holds only in-frame ones; the method was immunoSEQ multiplex PCR. The sample yields about 50,000 clones, around 70% seen once. Sequencing was done on a sample of sorted cells pooled from one or two spleens. These receptors were taken from a pool of C57BL/6 mice in good health.

About this clone itself: The germline and genes are mouse ones. The read stops 1 residue short of the end of the CDR3; the missing end is completed from the germline J gene. The chain employs TRBV20 and TRBJ1-5; D is uncertain. The CDR3 length is 13 residues. CDR1 GFQATS and CDR2 STVNSAI come from the germline V gene. Between the trimmed V and J ends, which lost 0 bases and 5 bases, there was a span of 8 bases. The CDR3 bases that were read are TGTGGTGCTAGGGATCGGGCAGACCAGGCTCCGCTT. Amino acids: CGARDRADQAPL. The CDR3 as a whole reads CGARDRADQAPLF.

Comments on this clone: The genes are named according to mouse. The read ends 1 residue before the CDR3 terminus; that terminus is restored from the germline J gene. V and J are TRBV13-2 and TRBJ1-1; 10 bases line up with TRBD1. V shed 5 bases and J 4 bases; nucleotides not matched to a gene: 2. The CDR3 is made up of 13 amino acids. The germline V gene has CDR1 NNHNN and CDR2 SYGAGS (reference sequence). The CDR3 spells CASGRDRGTEVFF. The CDR3 bases that were read are TGTGCCAGCGGGAGGGACAGGGGCACAGAAGTCTTC.

In the case of this clone: Any gene name here is a mouse gene name. The read gets to within 1 residue of the CDR3 end, and the germline J gene fills in the rest. V and J are TRBV24 and TRBJ2-5, with a possible D match to TRBD1 (5 bases). The CDR3 is made up of 14 amino acids. V dropped 6 bases and J dropped 0 bases, with 10 bases sitting between them. Germline V gives CDR1 KGHTA, CDR2 FRNEEI. CDR3 region: CASSPRVNQDTQYF. Incomplete CDR3 DNA: TGTGCCAGCAGCCCCAGGGTTAACCAAGACACCCAGTAC.

This clone was observed a handful of times. Mouse names are used for the genes. Coverage ceases 1 residue before the CDR3 finishes, and the germline J gene fills in the end. At the DNA level, this CDR3 is encoded by other sequences in the same sample as well. J is TRBJ2-2 and V is TRBV15; no reliable D call. V was clipped by 3 bases and J by 0 bases, with 5 bases between them. The CDR3 extends over 14 amino acids. The germline V gene has CDR1 SGHND and CDR2 FRSKSL. CDR3 amino acids: CASSLGANTGQLYF. The DNA read from the CDR3 is TGTGCCAGCAGTTTGGGAGCAAACACCGGGCAGCTCTAC.

In its sample, this clone was seen a few times. Gene names are the mouse ones. The CDR3 end falls 1 residue outside the read, so it is completed with the germline J gene. This chain connects TRBV15 to TRBJ2-7; TRBD1 aligns across 7 bases. The germline V gene has CDR1 SGHND and CDR2 FRSKSL. The CDR3 is made up of 13 amino acids. V lost 6 bases to trimming and J lost 4 bases; unmatched junction nucleotides: 6. CDR3 in amino acids: CASRAGQNYEQYF. The part of the CDR3 DNA that was read is TGTGCCAGCAGAGCGGGACAGAATTATGAACAGTAC.

Remarks on this clone: Gene labels here are mouse ones. The CDR3 end lies 1 residue beyond the end of the read and is filled in from the germline J gene. This sequence joins TRBV3 and TRBJ2-2, with D perhaps TRBD2 (5 bases). The CDR3 loop spans 15 amino acids. Germline V CDR1 and CDR2: SNHLY, FYNGKV (reference sequence). V was shortened by 1 base and J by 0 bases, with 6 bases between the two germline ends. The CDR3: CASSLVGANTGQLYF. The sequenced part of the CDR3 DNA is TGTGCCAGCAGCTTAGTTGGGGCAAACACCGGGCAGCTCTAC.

In the case of this clone: Gene labels here are mouse ones. Read data end 1 residue before the CDR3 end; the end is taken from the germline J gene. The chain joins TRBV15 to TRBJ1-4, with D possibly being TRBD1 (5 bases). CDR1 SGHND and CDR2 FRSKSL come from the germline V gene. CDR3 size: 14 residues. Trimming left V 3 bases short and J 6 bases short, with 11 bases between. The CDR3 DNA, read in part, is TGTGCCAGCAGTTTGAGGGGATGGGACGAAAGATTATTT. Amino acids: CASSLRGWDERLF. The CDR3 as a whole reads CASSLRGWDERLFF.

Regarding this clone: Genes and germline come from the mouse. The sequenced fragment ends 1 residue before the CDR3 boundary, so the rest is inferred from the germline J gene. Other DNA sequences in the same sample also yield this CDR3. The V gene is TRBV3, the J gene TRBJ2-7, with D perhaps given as TRBD1 or TRBD2 (5 bases each). The CDR3 runs 11 residues. The V end was cut by 1 base, the J end by 7 bases, with 5 bases between. Germline V lookup: CDR1 SNHLY, CDR2 FYNGKV (reference sequence). Incomplete CDR3 DNA: TGTGCCAGCAGCTTAGGGGGCGAACAGTAC. Its translation: CASSLGGEQY. The CDR3 in its entirety is CASSLGGEQYF. Supplemented by reference TRBV3 and TRBJ2-7, the full variable domain reads GPKVLQIPSHQIIDMGQMVTLNCDPVSNHLYFYWYKQILGQQMEFLVNFYNGKVMEKSKLFKDQFSVERPDGSYFTLKIQPTALEDSAVYFCASSLGGEQYFGPGTRLTVL.

Remarks on this clone: Any gene name here is a mouse gene name. The read terminates 1 residue before the CDR3 end, so the remaining end is supplied by the germline J gene. The rearrangement links TRBV3 to TRBJ1-3; 7 nucleotides agree with TRBD1. The V gene's germline CDR1 is SNHLY and CDR2 FYNGKV (reference sequence). Trimming at V came to 2 bases and at J to 0 bases, leaving 4 bases not matched to a gene. This CDR3 has 16 residues. The part of the CDR3 DNA that was read is TGTGCCAGCAGCTTATCGGGACAGAATTCTGGAAATACGCTCTAT. Translating gives CASSLSGQNSGNTLY. The entire CDR3 protein is CASSLSGQNSGNTLYF. The complete variable domain, with remaining parts taken from reference TRBV3 and TRBJ1-3, reads GPKVLQIPSHQIIDMGQMVTLNCDPVSNHLYFYWYKQILGQQMEFLVNFYNGKVMEKSKLFKDQFSVERPDGSYFTLKIQPTALEDSAVYFCASSLSGQNSGNTLYFGEGSRLIVV.

Regarding this clone: Gene names and germline refer to mouse. The CDR3 goes on 1 residue after the read ends, and that part is filled in from the germline J gene. The chain links TRBV3 to TRBJ2-5, with 10 bases that match TRBD2. Germline CDR1 and CDR2: SNHLY and FYNGKV (reference sequence). The V and J ends lost 5 bases and 5 bases, in that order; junction bases with no gene match: 1. The CDR3 is made up of 13 amino acids. The DNA read from the CDR3 is TGTGCCAGCAGCCGGACTGGGGGAGACACCCAGTAC. This sequence encodes CASSRTGGDTQY. The full-length CDR3 reads as CASSRTGGDTQYF.

Notes on this clone: The gene symbols are mouse symbols. With the read ending 1 residue before the CDR3 end, the germline J gene is used to fill in that end. The V gene is TRBV31, the J gene TRBJ1-5; tentatively, D is TRBD1 (5 bases). CDR1 and CDR2 (germline): GKSSPN, SITVG. V was pared by 3 bases and J by 6 bases, with 15 bases between. The CDR3 is made up of 14 amino acids. CDR3 bases read: TGTGCCTGGAGCCGAAGCAGGGAGGGCCAGGCTCCGCTT. This gives the protein CAWSRSREGQAPL. In full, the CDR3 is CAWSRSREGQAPLF.

For this clone: Gene names denote mouse genes. The CDR3 here is CASGTETLYF. The CDR3 bases that were read are TGTGCCAGCGGAACAGAAACGCTGTAT. The rearrangement joins TRBV13-2 to TRBJ2-3; D unresolved. The observed sequence ends 1 residue before the CDR3 terminus, with the missing tail filled in from the germline J gene. V lost 5 bases and J 4 bases, leaving 2 bases between the germline ends. Germline CDR1 reads NNHNN; CDR2 reads SYGAGS (reference sequence). The CDR3 totals 10 residues.

This clone was recorded a few times. Gene names follow the mouse nomenclature. Sequencing ends 1 residue short of the CDR3 end; the germline J gene provides the rest. The genes are TRBV20 and TRBJ2-7, with 12 nucleotides matching TRBD2. Germline CDR1 GFQATS, CDR2 STVNSAI. This CDR3 is 14 amino acids long. V shed 0 bases and J 6 bases; nucleotides not matched to a gene: 3. CDR3 loop: CGARDDWGGFEQYF. The sequenced CDR3 bases are TGTGGTGCTAGGGATGACTGGGGGGGCTTTGAACAGTAC.

This clone was seen a single time. Mouse names are used for the genes. The read terminates 1 residue ahead of where the CDR3 ends, so the germline J gene completes it. V usage is TRBV13-3 and J usage is TRBJ1-1; TRBD1 aligns across 7 bases. The germline gives CDR1 NNHDY, CDR2 SYVADS. This CDR3 contains 12 residues. Germline trimming cut 6 bases from V and 5 bases from J; bases unmatched to any gene: 4. This CDR3 reads CASKTGRTEVFF. Incomplete CDR3 DNA: TGTGCCAGCAAGACAGGGCGGACAGAAGTCTTC.

A remark on this clone: The gene symbols are mouse symbols. With the read ending 1 residue before the CDR3 end, the germline J gene is used to fill in that end. The V call is TRBV31, the J call TRBJ1-1, with a possible D match to TRBD1 (6 bases). The germline V gene encodes CDR1 GKSSPN and CDR2 SITVG. The CDR3 runs to 13 residues. The ends were cut back, 1 base at V and 3 bases at J, with 9 bases in the middle. Partial CDR3 DNA: TGTGCCTGGAGTCGGGGGCGAGACACAGAAGTCTTC. Amino acid sequence: CAWSRGRDTEVF. The full CDR3 protein is CAWSRGRDTEVFF.

In regard to this clone: Gene names and germline match the mouse. Coverage ceases 1 residue before the CDR3 finishes, and the germline J gene fills in the end. The chain links TRBV22 to TRBJ2-3. TRBV22 is a pseudogene. The CDR3 extends over 12 amino acids. The CDR3 sequence is CARRASAETLYF. The sequenced CDR3 bases are TGTGCCAGGAGGGCTAGTGCAGAAACGCTGTAT.

Of note for this clone: Gene names are the mouse ones. The read gets to within 1 residue of the CDR3 end, and the germline J gene fills in the rest. The gene calls are TRBV3 and TRBJ2-5; 7 nucleotides match TRBD2. V was pared by 2 bases and J by 6 bases, with 2 bases of the junction left unmatched. Germline-derived CDR1 and CDR2 are SNHLY and FYNGKV (reference sequence). CDR3 length: 13 residues. The CDR3 is CASSLWGEDTQYF. The CDR3 DNA, read in part, is TGTGCCAGCAGCTTATGGGGGGAGGACACCCAGTAC.

Points on this clone: Each gene name is a mouse one. The read ends 1 residue early relative to the CDR3; the germline J gene fills the gap. V is TRBV13-1 and J is TRBJ2-1; perhaps TRBD1 as D (6 bases). The V gene lost 3 bases and the J gene lost 4 bases, with 11 bases spanning the gap. The CDR3 is 14 residues long. Germline lookup yields CDR1 NSHNY and CDR2 SYGAGN. CDR3 region: CASSGPGQYAEQFF. CDR3 bases read: TGTGCCAGCAGTGGGCCGGGACAATATGCTGAGCAGTTC.

Of note for this clone: Here the gene names and germline are mouse. The read ends 1 residue early relative to the CDR3; the germline J gene fills the gap. The rearrangement uses TRBV13-1 and TRBJ1-1, with TRBD1 as a possible D gene (6 bases). V lost 3 bases, J lost 0 bases, and 9 bases lay in between. CDR1 is NSHNY, CDR2 SYGAGN, per germline. The CDR3 loop spans 14 amino acids. The CDR3 bases that were read are TGTGCCAGCAGTGGGACAGTTTCAAACACAGAAGTCTTC. This translates into CASSGTVSNTEVF. The full CDR3 protein is CASSGTVSNTEVFF.

As regards this clone: Here the gene names and germline are mouse. The read terminates 1 residue before the CDR3 end, so the remaining end is supplied by the germline J gene. The gene calls are TRBV1 and TRBJ2-5; 8 bases fit TRBD2. Germline lookup yields CDR1 NSQYPW and CDR2 LRSPGD (reference sequence). Losses at the gene ends were 4 bases for V and 1 base for J; bases not matched to a gene: 4. The CDR3 consists of 15 residues. The sequenced CDR3 bases are TGCACCTGCAGTGAGGGGACTGGTCACCAAGACACCCAGTAC. Protein product: CTCSEGTGHQDTQY. The full CDR3 is CTCSEGTGHQDTQYF.

Worth noting for this clone: The genes are named according to mouse. The read terminates 1 residue before the CDR3 end, so the remaining end is supplied by the germline J gene. The rearrangement uses TRBV1 and TRBJ1-1, with D unclear. V dropped 1 base and J dropped 7 bases, with 4 bases sitting between them. The length of the CDR3 is 11 residues. Germline-derived CDR1 and CDR2 are NSQYPW and LRSPGD (reference sequence). The CDR3 loop reads CTCSAGGEVFF. The CDR3 DNA, read in part, is TGCACCTGCAGTGCAGGGGGAGAAGTCTTC.

As for this clone: Genes here carry mouse names. The read ends 1 residue early relative to the CDR3; the germline J gene fills the gap. The chain is built from TRBV13-1 and TRBJ1-3; weak D call: TRBD1 (6 bases). The CDR3 contains 14 residues. V was clipped by 0 bases and J by 3 bases, with 7 bases between them. In germline, CDR1 is NSHNY, CDR2 SYGAGN. The DNA read from the CDR3 is TGTGCCAGCAGTGATGTCAGGGGTGGAAATACGCTCTAT. It encodes CASSDVRGGNTLY. The whole CDR3 region reads CASSDVRGGNTLYF.

Concerning this clone: Any gene name here is a mouse gene name. The CDR3 is cut off 1 residue early in the read; its end comes from the germline J gene. The chain is built from TRBV13-2 and TRBJ1-5; D is unresolved. CDR1 and CDR2 from the germline V gene are NNHNN and SYGAGS (reference sequence). This CDR3 has 13 amino acids. Between the trimmed V and J ends, which lost 5 bases and 7 bases, there was a span of 13 bases. Partial CDR3 DNA: TGTGCCAGCGGAGGATCGGCCCTTCAGGCTCCGCTT. Translating it yields CASGGSALQAPL. In full, the CDR3 is CASGGSALQAPLF.

This clone has just a few counts. The gene names given are mouse names. The read falls 1 residue short of the CDR3 end, and the missing part is taken from the germline J gene. Other DNA sequences of this sample code for an identical CDR3. The gene calls are TRBV19 and TRBJ2-7; unclear D gene. Trimming took off 5 bases at V and 0 bases at J, with 9 bases between the two ends. Germline assignment: CDR1 FNHDT and CDR2 SITEND (reference sequence). The CDR3 has 13 amino acids. The CDR3 DNA, read in part, is TGTGCCAGCAGGGACCGGAGCTCCTATGAACAGTAC. Translated: CASRDRSSYEQY. The full CDR3 reads CASRDRSSYEQYF.

Of note for this clone: Gene and germline names: mouse. The sequenced fragment ends 1 residue before the CDR3 boundary, so the rest is inferred from the germline J gene. The chain carries TRBV4 and TRBJ2-3, with 10 bases aligning to TRBD2. Germline CDR1 LGHDT, CDR2 YNNKQL (reference sequence). J gave up 0 bases and V 5 bases, and 5 bases lay outside the gene matches. The CDR3 loop spans 16 amino acids. The chain's CDR3 is CASSPGTGVSAETLYF. CDR3 bases read: TGTGCCAGCAGCCCAGGGACTGGGGTTAGTGCAGAAACGCTGTAT.

About this clone: Gene names are mouse gene names. The CDR3 end is not reached by the read, which stops 1 residue before it; the germline J gene fills it in. The chain links TRBV2 to TRBJ1-2; TRBD1 is a possible D gene (5 bases). Deletions cut 2 bases from V and 6 bases from J, with 10 bases between. This CDR3 has 13 residues. Germline V gene data show CDR1 as LGHNA and CDR2 as YSYQKL. The CDR3 DNA, read in part, is TGTGCCAGCAGCCAACAGGGAGGCCCCGACTACACC. This sequence encodes CASSQQGGPDYT. The entire CDR3 protein is CASSQQGGPDYTF.

Notes on this clone: Mouse gene names and germline throughout. In the same sample, other DNA sequences code for this CDR3. CDR3 bases read: TGTGCCAGCAGGGACAGTAACCAAGACACCCAGTAC. It translates to CASRDSNQDTQY. The entire CDR3 protein reads CASRDSNQDTQYF. The chain uses TRBV15 and TRBJ2-5; TRBD1 might be the D (6 bases). The read terminates 1 residue before the CDR3 end, so the remaining end is supplied by the germline J gene. V lost 6 bases and J 0 bases, leaving 7 bases between the germline ends. This CDR3 is 13 amino acids long. The V gene's germline CDR1 is SGHND and CDR2 FRSKSL.